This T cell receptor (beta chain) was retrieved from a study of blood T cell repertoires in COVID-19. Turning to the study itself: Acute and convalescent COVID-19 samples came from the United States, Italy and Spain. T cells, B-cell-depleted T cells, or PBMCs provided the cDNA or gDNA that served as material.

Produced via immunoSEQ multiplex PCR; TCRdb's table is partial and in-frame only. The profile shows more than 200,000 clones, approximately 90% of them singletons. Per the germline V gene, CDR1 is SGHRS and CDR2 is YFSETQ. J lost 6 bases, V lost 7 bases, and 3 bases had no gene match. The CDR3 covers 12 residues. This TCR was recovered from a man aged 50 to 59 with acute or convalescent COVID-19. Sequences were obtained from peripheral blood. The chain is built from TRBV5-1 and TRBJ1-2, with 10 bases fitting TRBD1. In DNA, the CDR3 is TGCGCCAGCGGGGACAGGGGCGATGGCTACACCTTC. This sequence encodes CASGDRGDGYTF.